This T cell receptor beta chain was captured in a study of T cell responses to AZD1222 COVID-19 vaccine. Study-wide findings and caveats: Clonal diversity was possibly underestimated, and the donors were mostly white British, with more females.

Profiling relied on immunoSEQ multiplex PCR, and the TCRdb table lists in-frame clones only, not all of them. The repertoire consists of over 85,000 clones, with just under 95% occurring once and the leading ten covering over 6%. The CDR3 has 14 amino acids. V was pared by 5 bases and J by 5 bases, with 12 bases between. The V gene's germline CDR1 is SGHVS and CDR2 FQNEAQ. Note on this clone: Its antigen is unknown.

This specimen consisted of peripheral blood, obtained on day 0 of AZD1222 vaccination. The chain has TRBV7-8 and TRBJ1-4; D is uncertain. The TCR originated in an adult in good health. The CDR3 nucleotides are TGTGCCAGCAGCCGAGAGAGGAGGAATGAAAAACTGTTTTTT. Translating gives CASSRERRNEKLFF.